Below, one TCR beta chain is given with its context. These data originate in a study of blood T cell repertoires in COVID-19. TCRdb keeps only in-frame clones here, not all; method: immunoSEQ multiplex PCR. The profile shows 200,000 or so clones, 85% to 90% of them singletons. The specimen was peripheral blood. This receptor was obtained from a woman in her sixties or seventies with acute or convalescent COVID-19.

The CDR3 bases are TGTGCCAGCAGGGGGACAGGCGGGAACACTGAAGCTTTCTTT. Amino acid sequence: CASRGTGGNTEAFF. The rearrangement joins TRBV6-5 to TRBJ1-1; 8 bases fit TRBD1. Trimming cost V 6 bases and J 1 base; bases outside gene matches: 4. Germline values: CDR1 MNHEY, CDR2 SVGAGI. The CDR3 covers 14 residues.